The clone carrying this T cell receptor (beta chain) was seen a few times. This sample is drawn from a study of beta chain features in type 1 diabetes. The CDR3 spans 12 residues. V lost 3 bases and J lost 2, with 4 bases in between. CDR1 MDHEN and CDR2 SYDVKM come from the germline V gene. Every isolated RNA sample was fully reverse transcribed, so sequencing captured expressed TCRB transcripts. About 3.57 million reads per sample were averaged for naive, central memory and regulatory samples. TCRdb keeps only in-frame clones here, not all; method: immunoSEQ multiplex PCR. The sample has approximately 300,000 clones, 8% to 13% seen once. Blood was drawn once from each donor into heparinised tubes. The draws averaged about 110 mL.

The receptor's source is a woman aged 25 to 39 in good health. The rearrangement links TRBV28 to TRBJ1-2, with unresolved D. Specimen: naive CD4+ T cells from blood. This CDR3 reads CASSFGNYGYTF. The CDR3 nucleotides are TGTGCCAGCAGTTTTGGCAACTATGGCTACACCTTC.